These 16 T cell receptor beta chains originate from one sample sequenced in a study of spatial heterogeneity in lung cancer (dated by TCRdb to about 2019). Preparation of the library involved 5' RACE. The run used a NextSeq 500. TCRdb reprocessing: public reads trimmed at Q25 with fastp, clones called with MiXCR, in-frame beta chains kept. Each entry merges the rows of one CDR3 protein and shows their most common DNA and genes. Recorded for this sample are some 1,700 distinct CDR3 sequences; roughly 19% of them occurred a single time. About 51% of the sample comes from the top ten. What this sample's time point label stands for: blood at routine non-recurrence follow-up after resection. The material sequenced was PBMCs, taken at follow-up. Receptors were obtained from a male donor with early-stage non-small cell lung cancer.

This clonotype is classed as medium-sized. Germline and junction disagree at one end, which may indicate a read error. The chain is built from TRBV5-1 and TRBJ1-2; perhaps TRBD1 as D (5 bases). This CDR3 contains 15 residues. CDR1 and CDR2 from the germline V gene are SGHRS and YFSETQ. The chain's CDR3 is CASSLASAGGVGYAF. Written as DNA, the CDR3 is TGCGCCAGCAGCTTGGCCAGCGCCGGAGGGGTGGGCTACGCCTTC. The whole variable domain, filled in from reference TRBV5-1 and TRBJ1-2, reads KAGVTQTPRYLIKTRGQQVTLSCSPISGHRSVSWYQQTPGQGLQFLFEYFSETQRNKGNFPGRFSGRQFSNSRSEMNVSTLELGDSALYLCASSLASAGGVGYAFGSGTRLTVV.

This clonotype was observed many times. This chain uses TRBV4-3 with TRBJ2-1; no reliable D call. Trimming shortened V by 0 bases and J by 4 bases, and 10 bases separated the two germline ends. Germline assignment: CDR1 LGHNA and CDR2 YSLEER. The CDR3 runs 15 residues. The CDR3 DNA is TGCGCCAGCAGCCAAGATGGGAATAGGTACAATGAGCAGTTCTTC. Its translation is CASSQDGNRYNEQFF.

Only a few counts were recorded for this clonotype. The chain couples TRBV7-9 to TRBJ1-1; unclear D gene. The germline V gene encodes CDR1 SEHNR and CDR2 FQNEAQ (reference sequence). V was shortened by 2 bases and J by 4 bases, with 11 bases between the two germline ends. This CDR3 contains 14 residues. The CDR3 sequence is CASSLPADGTEAFF. DNA of the CDR3: TGTGCCAGCAGCTTACCGGCTGACGGCACTGAAGCTTTCTTT.

By sample fraction, this clonotype is medium-sized. The chain combines TRBV28 with TRBJ2-1; D tentatively reads TRBD1 or TRBD2 (5 bases each). In germline, CDR1 is MDHEN, CDR2 SYDVKM. The V gene lost 2 bases and the J gene lost 0 bases, with 8 bases spanning the gap. This CDR3 is built from 15 residues. For the CDR3, the DNA is TGTGCCAGCAGTTTAGAGGGGAACTCCTACAATGAGCAGTTCTTC. Encoded protein: CASSLEGNSYNEQFF.

Within the sample, this clonotype is large (0.1 to 1%). CDR3 nucleotides: TGTGCCATCAGTGAGTCTGGTCTCAGACGCTATGGCTACACCTTC. As protein: CAISESGLRRYGYTF. V and J are TRBV10-3 and TRBJ1-2; D gene unclear. This CDR3 is 15 amino acids long. V was pared by 0 bases and J by 4 bases, with 12 bases between. Per the germline V gene, CDR1 is ENHRY and CDR2 is SYGVKD.

A few counts support this clonotype. The rearrangement joins TRBV6-5 to TRBJ1-3; 8 bases are shared with TRBD1. V dropped 0 bases and J dropped 0; count of bases not matched to a gene: 7. From germline, CDR1 is MNHEY and CDR2 SVGAGI. The CDR3 runs to 18 residues. CDR3 nucleotides: TGTGCCAGCAGTTACTCGAGGACAGGGACACGCTCTGGAAACACCATATATTTT. This translates into CASSYSRTGTRSGNTIYF.

The V gene is TRBV6-6, the J gene TRBJ1-2; a weak D match, TRBD1 (6 bases). This CDR3 comprises 13 residues. V shed 6 bases and J shed 7 bases, with 15 bases lying between them. Per germline, CDR1 MNHNY and CDR2 SVGAGI (reference sequence). The CDR3 protein is CASSLNRASGYTF. CDR3 nucleotide sequence: TGTGCCAGCAGCCTAAACAGGGCTAGTGGCTACACCTTC.

This clonotype was counted only a few times. V usage is TRBV10-3 and J usage is TRBJ2-6; D call uncertain. The CDR3 is made up of 13 amino acids. From germline, CDR1 is ENHRY and CDR2 SYGVKD. In DNA, the CDR3 is TGTGCTGTTGCACCGACCGGGGCCAACGTCCTGACTTTC. Its translation is CAVAPTGANVLTF.

This clonotype is judged medium-sized (0.01 to 0.1%). The chain is built from TRBV7-2 and TRBJ2-2, with a weak D call TRBD2 (5 bases). V shed 0 bases and J shed 4 bases, with 9 bases lying between them. This CDR3 has 15 residues. Germline V gene sequence: CDR1 SGHTA, CDR2 FQGNSA. CDR3 sequence (DNA): TGTGCCAGCAGCTTAGCGCCCGGGGTCACCGGGGAGCTGTTTTTT. It codes for CASSLAPGVTGELFF.

This clonotype was recorded at least ten times. This chain joins TRBV7-2 and TRBJ1-2, with a possible D match to TRBD1 (5 bases). The germline V and J ends were trimmed by 6 bases and 2 bases, with 25 bases remaining between them. The germline CDR1 and CDR2 sequences are SGHTA and FQGNSA. The CDR3 runs 18 residues. The CDR3 sequence: CASRLLGLRGVANYGYTF. The CDR3 DNA follows: TGTGCCAGCAGGCTACTGGGATTACGAGGGGTGGCGAACTATGGCTACACCTTC.

This clonotype was seen at least ten times. In DNA form, the CDR3 reads TGCAGCGTTGAAAATGCGGTGAGTGATTTGAATGAGCAGTTCTTC. Its translation: CSVENAVSDLNEQFF. The gene calls are TRBV29-1 and TRBJ2-1; D is unresolved. The length of the CDR3 is 15 residues. Germline assignment: CDR1 SQVTM and CDR2 ANQGSEA. V dropped 2 bases and J dropped 7 bases, with 18 bases sitting between them.

This clonotype was counted a few times. V usage is TRBV7-2 and J usage is TRBJ2-1; the D gene is possibly TRBD1 (6 bases). Trimming removed 4 bases at V and 0 bases at J, with 13 bases between. The CDR3 sequence is 16 residues long. CDR1 SGHTA and CDR2 FQGNSA come from the germline V gene. This CDR3 reads CASSYRTGSSYNEQFF. The CDR3 DNA sequence: TGTGCCAGCAGCTACCGAACAGGGAGCTCCTACAATGAGCAGTTCTTC.

The rearrangement uses TRBV7-2 and TRBJ2-3; tentatively, D is TRBD1 (6 bases). The V gene's germline CDR1 is SGHTA and CDR2 FQGNSA. This CDR3 spans 14 amino acids. Trimming removed 3 bases from V and 1 base from J, with 8 bases in between. The CDR3 reads CASSFSGGTDTQYF. Written as DNA, the CDR3 is TGTGCCAGCAGCTTTTCAGGGGGCACAGATACGCAGTATTTT.

The chain is built from TRBV29-1 and TRBJ2-6; D remains ambiguous. This CDR3 comprises 13 residues. Germline loops: CDR1 SQVTM, CDR2 ANQGSEA. Trimming stripped 3 bases from V and 0 bases from J, with 3 bases between. CDR3 loop: CSVDVSGANVLTF. The CDR3 bases are TGCAGCGTTGATGTCTCTGGGGCCAACGTCCTGACTTTC.

The chain combines TRBV5-6 with TRBJ2-1; D remains ambiguous. This CDR3 spans 13 amino acids. Germline CDR1 reads SGHDT; CDR2 reads YYEEEE. Trimming took off 5 bases at V and 4 bases at J, with 10 bases between the two ends. Here the CDR3 reads CASSPDDYNEQFF. The CDR3, as DNA: TGTGCCAGCAGTCCCGATGATTACAATGAGCAGTTCTTC.

Only a few counts were recorded for this clonotype. The chain is built from TRBV10-3 and TRBJ2-7, with D hard to call. The CDR3 is made up of 16 amino acids. The germline V gene has CDR1 ENHRY and CDR2 SYGVKD. Trimming pared 3 bases from V and 2 bases from J, leaving 17 bases between. This CDR3 is CAISDPPVGSAYEQYF. CDR3 in DNA: TGTGCCATCAGTGATCCCCCGGTGGGGTCCGCCTACGAGCAGTACTTC.